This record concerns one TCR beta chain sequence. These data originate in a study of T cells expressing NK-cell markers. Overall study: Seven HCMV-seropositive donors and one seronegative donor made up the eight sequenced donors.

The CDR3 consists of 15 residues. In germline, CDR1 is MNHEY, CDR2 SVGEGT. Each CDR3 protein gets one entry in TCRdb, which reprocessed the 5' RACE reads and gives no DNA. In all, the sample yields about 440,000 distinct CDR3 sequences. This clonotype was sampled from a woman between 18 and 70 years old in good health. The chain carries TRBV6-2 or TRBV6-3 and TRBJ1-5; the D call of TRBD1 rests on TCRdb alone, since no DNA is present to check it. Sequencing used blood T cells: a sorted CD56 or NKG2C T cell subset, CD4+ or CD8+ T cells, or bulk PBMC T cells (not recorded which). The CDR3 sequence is CASRPGTASNQPQHF.